The present entry profiles one T cell receptor (beta chain) with its context. The CDR3 end is not reached by the read, which stops 3 residues before it; the germline J gene fills it in. These data belong to a study of T cells in women clearing cervical HPV infection. Turning to the study itself: Women with histologically confirmed HPV16-related CIN3 or worse, 2 with invasive cancer, served as cases.

The table came from immunoSEQ multiplex PCR; TCRdb's copy has only in-frame clones and leaves some out. This sample's clone table lists 34,000 or so clones. This CDR3 has 15 amino acids. Per germline, CDR1 MNHNS and CDR2 SASEGT. V lost 4 bases and J 4 bases, leaving 16 bases between the germline ends. This rearrangement joins TRBV6-1 to TRBJ1-1, with D perhaps matching TRBD1 (5 bases). This clonotype was obtained from a woman aged 18-70 years with a cervical HPV16 infection that either progressed to CIN3+ or cleared (not recorded which). The sample taken for sequencing was blood buffy coat. The sequenced part of the CDR3 DNA is TGTGCCAGCAGTGTAGAACAGGCCTCGAGCACTGAA. Its translation: CASSVEQASSTE. The complete CDR3 reads CASSVEQASSTEAFF.